The text below deals with one T cell receptor beta chain. The data were obtained in a study of T cells expressing NK-cell markers. The CDR3 runs 15 residues. Following a re-call of the 5' RACE reads, TCRdb has one entry per CDR3 protein and lacks DNA. The repertoire table contains 550,000 to 600,000 distinct CDR3 sequences. Sequencing was done on a sample of blood T cells: a sorted CD56 or NKG2C T cell subset, CD4+ or CD8+ T cells, or bulk PBMC T cells (not recorded which). V usage is TRBV12-3 or TRBV12-4 and J usage is TRBJ2-1; TCRdb calls TRBD2, which cannot be checked without DNA. This TCR came from a man aged 18-30 years in good health. CDR3 sequence: CASSPDSGRRGEQFF.